This T cell receptor beta chain was documented in a study of blood T cell repertoires in COVID-19. Study details: Acute-phase and convalescent COVID-19 samples originated in the United States, Italy and Spain.

TCRdb's copy holds only in-frame clones and misses some; the assay was immunoSEQ multiplex PCR. The sample records around 180,000 clones, roughly 78% being singletons. Material: peripheral blood. The receptor comes from a man between 65 and 85 years old with active or convalescent COVID-19.

The CDR3 spells CASSLAGGVSYEQYF. The CDR3 region has the DNA TGTGCCAGCAGCTTGGCCGGCGGGGTCTCCTACGAGCAGTACTTC. The chain has TRBV5-5 and TRBJ2-7; possible D gene TRBD2, 6 bases. The CDR3 has 15 amino acids. Trimming left V 0 bases short and J 0 bases short, with 10 bases between. Germline V gene sequence: CDR1 SGHKS, CDR2 YYEKEE (reference sequence).